Listed below are T cell receptor beta chains from one sample, sequenced in a study of blood T cells in healthy people across ages. TCRdb redid the calling of the 5' RACE reads with MiXCR, one entry per CDR3 protein. Here the sample spans about 400,000 distinct CDR3 sequences, approximately 47% being singletons. Sequenced input: blood. Receptors originate from a man in his fifties or sixties in good health. Each CDR3 is given with its conserved first and last residue. The D gene is left open where the match is weak. Not every row has a clone size; where given, it reads once, few, many or a size class.

TRBV20-1	-	TRBJ2-7	-	TGCAGTGCCCCAGCCCTGAACGGGCAGTACTTC	CSAPALNGQYF
TRBV6-5	-	TRBJ2-7	-	TGTGCCAGCAGTCTCAGAGGGGTTTACGAGCAGTACTTC	CASSLRGVYEQYF
TRBV20-1	-	TRBJ2-1	TRBD1	TGCAGTGCAACGCAGGGGGCGAGTAATGAGCAGTTCTTC	CSATQGASNEQFF
TRBV7-7	few	TRBJ2-7	-	TGTGCTAGCAGCCAAGGGCCGGGGGAGCAGTACTTC	CASSQGPGEQYF
TRBV7-2	-	TRBJ2-6	-	TGTGCCAGCAGCCTCGGCATGGGGGCCAACGTCCTGACTTTC	CASSLGMGANVLTF
TRBV29-1	few	TRBJ2-7	-	TGCAGCGTTGGTGGGCTAGGAGGCTACGAGCAGTACTTC	CSVGGLGGYEQYF
TRBV28	once	TRBJ2-1	-	TGTGCCAGCAGTGCGGGCTTTACCAATGAGCAGTTCTTC	CASSAGFTNEQFF
TRBV15	-	TRBJ2-5	TRBD2	TGTGCCACCAGCAGAGGACTAGCGGAAGAGACCCAGTACTTC	CATSRGLAEETQYF
TRBV2	-	TRBJ2-5	-	TGTGCCAGCAGAGCGGGCCAAAGGGTAGGAAAGACCCAGTACTTC	CASRAGQRVGKTQYF
TRBV6-2/TRBV6-3	-	TRBJ2-4	-	-	CASSGWGQGNSYELYF
TRBV5-6	-	TRBJ2-1	-	TGTGCCAGCACCATGAGGTCCCATGAGCAGTTCTTC	CASTMRSHEQFF
TRBV6-2/TRBV6-3	-	TRBJ1-5	TRBD1	TGTGCCAGCAGTTACTCGAAGGGACAGGAGATGTTTAGCAATCAGCCCCAGCATTTT	CASSYSKGQEMFSNQPQHF
TRBV7-2	few	TRBJ2-1	-	TGTGCCAGCAGCTCCGAGGGGCTCGAGCAGTTCTTC	CASSSEGLEQFF
TRBV7-2	-	TRBJ2-3	-	TGTGCCAGCAGCTTAGTAACGCTAGTACAGACAGATACGCAGTATTTT	CASSLVTLVQTDTQYF
TRBV29-1	few	TRBJ1-2	-	TGCAGCGTTGACGGAAGACCTACCTGGGGCTACACCTTC	CSVDGRPTWGYTF
TRBV30	once	TRBJ2-7	-	TGTGCCTGGAGTAACTGGAACGAGCAGTACTTC	CAWSNWNEQYF
TRBV4-3	-	TRBJ2-3	-	TGCGCCAGCAGCCAAGATGTGGGAGGTTTGACAGATACGCAGTATTTT	CASSQDVGGLTDTQYF
TRBV6-5	-	TRBJ2-1	TRBD1	TGTGCCAGCAGTCCCGGGACAGGGGGCGAGCATGAGCAGTTCTTC	CASSPGTGGEHEQFF
TRBV28	-	TRBJ1-2	-	TGTGCCAGCAGTTTCGCAGGGCCTAACTATGGCTACACCTTC	CASSFAGPNYGYTF
TRBV20-1	-	TRBJ2-7	-	TGCAGTGCTGAACAGGTGGTCCGCTCCTACGAGCAGTACTTC	CSAEQVVRSYEQYF
TRBV11-3	-	TRBJ2-5	-	TGTGCCAGCAGCCAACCGGGGGTAGGGGAAGAGACCCAGTACTTC	CASSQPGVGEETQYF
TRBV14	-	TRBJ2-6	-	TGTGCCAGCAGCCGAGACAGGAGTTTCTCTGGGGCCAACGTCCTGACTTTC	CASSRDRSFSGANVLTF